These 16 T cell receptor beta chains were all obtained from the same sample, sequenced in a study of T-cell memory formation after mild COVID-19. TCRdb re-analysed the 5' RACE reads in MiXCR, keeping a single row per CDR3 protein. The data show about 340,000 distinct CDR3 sequences, over 10% seen once. Source material: PBMCs or a T cell subset sorted from them (not recorded which). These TCRs come from a man between 18 and 29 years old who had mild COVID-19 (a few samples of this study predate the infection). Cell type and time point are not known.

The chain employs TRBV28 and TRBJ2-4; D may correspond to TRBD1 or TRBD2 (5 bases each). Trimming stripped 8 bases from V and 13 bases from J, with 18 bases between. The CDR3 loop spans 12 amino acids. CDR1 and CDR2 (germline): MDHEN, SYDVKM. The CDR3 loop reads CASRGQALGQYF. CDR3 DNA sequence: TGTGCCAGCCGGGGCCAGGCGTTGGGGCAGTACTTC.

The chain employs TRBV3-1 and TRBJ1-2, with D unclear. The V gene's germline CDR1 is LGHDT and CDR2 YNNKEL (reference sequence). The CDR3 is 13 residues long. V gave up 4 bases and J gave up 8 bases, with 14 bases separating them. This CDR3 is CASSPLPGYGYTF. Here the CDR3 DNA reads TGTGCCAGCAGCCCCCTGCCGGGGTACGGCTACACCTTC.

This clonotype was seen a few times. The V gene is TRBV29-1, the J gene TRBJ1-2; 7 bases fit TRBD1. Germline CDR1 reads SQVTM; CDR2 reads ANQGSEA. The CDR3 runs to 13 residues. V shed 6 bases and J 2 bases; nucleotides not matched to a gene: 6. The CDR3 loop reads CSVGEQGNYGYTF. The CDR3, as DNA: TGCAGCGTGGGGGAACAGGGGAACTATGGCTACACCTTC.

This chain uses TRBV9 with TRBJ2-1; 12 bases line up with TRBD2. The CDR3 totals 16 residues. The V gene's germline CDR1 is SGDLS and CDR2 YYNGEE. V lost 4 bases to trimming and J lost 4 bases; unmatched junction nucleotides: 6. CDR3 sequence: CASSFASGGVYNEQFF. In nucleotides, the CDR3 is TGTGCCAGCAGCTTTGCTAGCGGGGGGGTTTACAATGAGCAGTTCTTC.

The chain couples TRBV15 to TRBJ2-7; 9 bases line up with TRBD1. The germline V gene encodes CDR1 LNHNV and CDR2 YYDKDF (reference sequence). The CDR3 sequence is 12 residues long. Germline trimming cut 8 bases from V and 3 bases from J; bases unmatched to any gene: 2. CDR3 in DNA: TGTGCCACCGGACAGGGGAACTACGAGCAGTACGTC. Protein: CATGQGNYEQYV.

This clonotype appeared a few times. The rearrangement links TRBV7-2 to TRBJ1-1; the D gene is possibly TRBD1 (6 bases). Trimming removed 1 base from V and 3 bases from J, with 12 bases in between. Germline V gene sequence: CDR1 SGHTA, CDR2 FQGNSA. The CDR3 runs to 15 residues. For the CDR3, the DNA is TGTGCCAGCAGCTTAGGGCCAGGGGTATACACTGAAGCTTTCTTT. The encoded protein is CASSLGPGVYTEAFF.

Turning to this clonotype: One end of the junction is discordant with germline, which a read error may explain. This rearrangement joins TRBV20-1 to TRBJ2-5; 9 positions agree with TRBD2. Germline V gene sequence: CDR1 DFQATT, CDR2 SNEGSKA (reference sequence). There are 17 residues in the CDR3. CDR3 in DNA: TGCAGTGCTAGAGGGGGTAGCGGGGGTTCCCGACAAGGGACCCAGTACTTC. It specifies CSARGGSGGSRQGTQYF.

This clonotype was seen a handful of times. The chain uses TRBV18 and TRBJ2-1; weak D call: TRBD2 (6 bases). This CDR3 is built from 15 residues. The V gene lost 3 bases and the J gene lost 7 bases, with 16 bases spanning the gap. Germline loops: CDR1 KGHSH, CDR2 LQKENI. The CDR3 here is CASSPTGEALNEQFF. CDR3 coding DNA: TGTGCCAGCTCACCCACGGGAGAAGCCCTAAATGAGCAGTTCTTC.

This clonotype has a handful of counts. J is TRBJ2-1 and V is TRBV18; D possibly corresponds to TRBD1 (5 bases). The CDR3 has 15 residues. Germline V gene data show CDR1 as KGHSH and CDR2 as LQKENI. Trimming took off 0 bases at V and 7 bases at J, with 13 bases between the two ends. The CDR3 bases are TGTGCCAGCTCACCACCTGTAGTACAGGCGAATGAGCAGTTCTTC. Protein product: CASSPPVVQANEQFF.

The rearrangement links TRBV11-1 to TRBJ2-3; possibly TRBD1 or TRBD2 for D (6 bases each). V was clipped by 0 bases and J by 6 bases, with 10 bases between them. The CDR3 contains 14 residues. Germline V gene data show CDR1 as SGHAT and CDR2 as FQDESV (reference sequence). This CDR3 is CASSLAGGSDTQYF. In DNA, the CDR3 is TGTGCCAGCAGCTTAGCGGGGGGCTCCGATACGCAGTATTTT.

This chain links TRBV27 with TRBJ2-5; 7 bases fit TRBD1. Germline trimming cut 0 bases from V and 5 bases from J; bases unmatched to any gene: 9. Per germline, CDR1 MNHEY and CDR2 SMNVEV (reference sequence). The CDR3 loop spans 16 amino acids. Here the CDR3 reads CASSLSRLGGYETQYF. The DNA of the CDR3 is TGTGCCAGCAGTTTATCCCGGTTAGGGGGCTACGAGACCCAGTACTTC.

This clonotype was detected ten times or more. The CDR3 region is CASSLEHASEQYF. CDR3 DNA sequence: TGTGCCAGCAGCTTGGAACACGCGAGCGAGCAGTACTTC. V is TRBV5-4 and J is TRBJ2-7; D gene unclear. The CDR3 runs 13 residues. Trimming took off 0 bases at V and 6 bases at J, with 10 bases between the two ends. Germline CDR1 SGHNT, CDR2 YYREEE (reference sequence).

The chain joins TRBV12-3 or TRBV12-4 to TRBJ2-5; no clear D. V dropped 5 bases and J dropped 7 bases, with 17 bases sitting between them. This CDR3 comprises 14 residues. The CDR3 nucleotides read TGTGCCAGCAGTCCGGTTTCTTTCCCAGCGACCCAGTACTTC. Its translation is CASSPVSFPATQYF.

The V gene is TRBV7-8, the J gene TRBJ2-7; 13 bases agree with TRBD2. V lost 9 bases, J lost 2 bases, and 4 bases stayed unmatched. The CDR3 spans 14 residues. CDR1 is SGHVS, CDR2 FQNEAQ, per germline. In DNA, the CDR3 is TGTGCCAGTCGGACTAGCGGGGGCCCCTACGAGCAGTACTTC. Amino acids: CASRTSGGPYEQYF.

This chain's CDR3 is CASTASTNTGELFF. CDR3 DNA sequence: TGTGCCAGCACCGCCAGTACGAACACCGGGGAGCTGTTTTTT. This chain joins TRBV7-3 and TRBJ2-2; D is unclear. Trimming took 7 bases from V and 0 from J, leaving 9 bases between them. Germline V gives CDR1 SGHTA, CDR2 FQGTGA. The length of the CDR3 is 14 residues.

The table lists this clonotype with a few counts. The V gene is TRBV6-5, the J gene TRBJ2-3; D is ambiguous. CDR3 size: 15 residues. CDR1 is MNHEY and CDR2 is SVGAGI in the germline V gene. With 2 bases removed from V and 0 bases from J, the gap between germline ends came to 9 bases. The CDR3 nucleotides are TGTGCCAGCAGTTACACGGCCCGGAGCACAGATACGCAGTATTTT. Protein: CASSYTARSTDTQYF.